One TCR beta chain is described in this entry. This receptor's antigen is unknown. The record has no base qualities; no much larger clone is one base away. The sample belongs to a study of memory CD4+ T cells and cytomegalovirus serostatus (dated by TCRdb to the late 2010s). About the study as a whole: The cohort included around 35 healthy adults from Belgium, of whom 9 were CMV seropositive and approximately 25 were CMV seronegative. To replicate a published TCR-based CMV serostatus classifier, the study sequenced CD4+ memory TCRbeta repertoires from a Belgian cohort whose cytomegalovirus serostatus was known.

CDR1 is given as MNHEY and CDR2 as SMNVEV, both from the germline V gene (reference sequence). Including cysteine and phenylalanine, the CDR3 has 14 amino acids. Just CDR3 DNA is preserved here, 42 bases in frame from base 1. Here V drops 6 bases and J drops 4 bases, and the junction holds 8 bases not matched to any gene. Findings and caveats that apply to the study as a whole: Only CD4+CD45RO+ memory cells were sequenced, in contrast to the original study, which included naive and memory CD4+ and CD8+ populations. The results were interpreted as suggesting that the CMV-associated TCR signature is mostly present in the CD4+ memory repertoire. Of under 200 previously reported CMV-associated TCRbeta sequences, 60 to 85 appeared in the CD4+ memory repertoires, each in one to five individuals. For CMV serostatus prediction, a median bootstrapped AUC of about 0.94 was reached with the original framework, and a median bootstrapped AUC of about 0.91 was reached with a US-trained random forest. A median bootstrapped AUC of around 0.95 with a 95% CI of 0.76-1.00 was achieved on the Belgian cohort by the original-framework classifier.

The Quick-DNA Microprep Kit was used to extract genomic DNA from the sorted cells. Amplification of TCRbeta DNA was done with the immunoSEQ hsTCRbeta kit, following the protocol from the manufacturer. TCRbeta libraries were sequenced on an Illumina MiSeq instrument. The paper's processing steps were these. Following removal of out-of-frame sequences, a few million distinct TCRbeta sequences were retained, with an average of about 70,000 per individual. Each individual was scored using the number of 170 or so previously reported CMV-associated TCRbeta sequences that the individual carried and the total number of productive distinct TCRbeta sequences. A beta-binomial model was reimplemented in Python, and random forests from scikit-learn, run with default parameters, were trained on data from the US cohort. Classifier performance on the Belgian cohort was summarized as median AUC with percentile confidence intervals over 10,000 bootstrap iterations. TCRdb took this table from immuneACCESS and kept in-frame rearrangements with V and J called. Such tables lack part of the clones; where checked against another copy, unresolved V genes explain under half of the gap, and the rest is unexplained. D and trimming come from the DNA, and the V and J calls and clone size come from that table. For this sample there are tens of thousands of clones; roughly 77% appear just once. Together, the top ten hold about 3% of the sample.

Single viable CD3+CD4+CD8-CD45RO+ cells were sorted as memory CD4+ T cells on a FACSAria II. CMV serostatus was assessed using a Roche Elecsys assay, by which serum IgG against CMV pp150, pp28, p38 and p52 was detected. After thawing, total CD4+ T cells were enriched by positive selection with CD4 magnetic microbeads. The samples came from a different study that was designed specifically to examine the CD4+ T cell memory repertoire. Peripheral blood mononuclear cells were isolated and cryopreserved according to standard operating procedures, and serum was stored at -80 degrees C. The staining used CD3-PerCP (BW264/56), CD4-APC (RPA-T4), CD45RO-PE (UCHT1) and CD8-Pacific Orange (3B5) antibodies, and Sytox blue was used to exclude non-viable cells.

The chain was built from TRBV27 and TRBJ2-5, with 7 bases in between that match TRBD2. Source material: memory CD4+ T cells from blood. The receptor was isolated from an adult in good health and CMV-seropositive. The DNA reads as follows: TGTGCCAGCAGAGAGCGGGAAAGTAGAGAGACCCAGTACTTC. Translated, it gives CASRERESRETQYF.